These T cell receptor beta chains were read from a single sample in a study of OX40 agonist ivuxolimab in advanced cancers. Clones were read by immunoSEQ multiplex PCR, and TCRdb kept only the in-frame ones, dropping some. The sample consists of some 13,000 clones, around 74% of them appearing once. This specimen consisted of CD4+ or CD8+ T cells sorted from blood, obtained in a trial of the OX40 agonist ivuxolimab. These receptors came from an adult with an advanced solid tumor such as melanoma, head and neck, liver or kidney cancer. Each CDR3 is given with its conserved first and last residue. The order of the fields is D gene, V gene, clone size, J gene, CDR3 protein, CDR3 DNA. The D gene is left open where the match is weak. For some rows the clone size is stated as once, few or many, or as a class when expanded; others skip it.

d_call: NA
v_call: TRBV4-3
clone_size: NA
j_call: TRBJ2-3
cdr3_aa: CASQGGDTQYF
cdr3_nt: TGCGCCAGCCAAGGGGGGGATACGCAGTATTTT

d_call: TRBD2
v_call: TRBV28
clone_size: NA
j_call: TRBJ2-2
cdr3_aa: CASNPSGRDTGELFF
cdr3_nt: TGTGCCAGCAACCCTAGCGGGAGGGACACCGGGGAGCTGTTTTTT

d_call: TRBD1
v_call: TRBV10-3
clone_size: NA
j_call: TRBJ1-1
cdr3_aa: CASSPTGNEDEAFF
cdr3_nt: TGTGCCAGCAGCCCGACAGGGAATGAAGATGAAGCTTTCTTT

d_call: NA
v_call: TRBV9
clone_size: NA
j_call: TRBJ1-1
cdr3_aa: CASSVDIFTEAFF
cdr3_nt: TGTGCCAGCAGCGTCGACATTTTCACTGAAGCTTTCTTT

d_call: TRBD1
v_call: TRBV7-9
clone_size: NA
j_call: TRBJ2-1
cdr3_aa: CASSLVTGAHNEQFF
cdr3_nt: TGTGCCAGCAGCTTAGTGACAGGGGCCCACAATGAGCAGTTCTTC

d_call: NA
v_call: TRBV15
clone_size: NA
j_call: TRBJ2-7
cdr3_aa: CATSLASAYEQYF
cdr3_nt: TGTGCCACCAGCCTGGCTAGCGCTTACGAGCAGTACTTC

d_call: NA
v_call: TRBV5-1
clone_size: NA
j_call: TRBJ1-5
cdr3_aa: CASSPDPTGLNQPQHF
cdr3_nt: TGCGCCAGCAGCCCCGACCCTACAGGGCTCAATCAGCCCCAGCATTTT

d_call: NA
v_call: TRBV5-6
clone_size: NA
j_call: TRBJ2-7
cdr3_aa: CASSPVGFPEQYF
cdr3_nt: TGTGCCAGCAGCCCGGTTGGATTTCCCGAGCAGTACTTC

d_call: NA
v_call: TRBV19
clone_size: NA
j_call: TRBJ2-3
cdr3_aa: CASSINPRADTQYF
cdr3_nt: TGTGCCAGTAGTATCAATCCACGGGCGGATACGCAGTATTTT

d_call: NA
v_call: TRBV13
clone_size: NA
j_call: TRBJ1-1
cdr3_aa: CASSTRGGEGTEAFF
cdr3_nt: TGTGCCAGCAGCACCCGTGGGGGAGAGGGGACTGAAGCTTTCTTT

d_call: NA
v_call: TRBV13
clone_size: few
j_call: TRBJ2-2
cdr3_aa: CASSLSSLASRNTGELFF
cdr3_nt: TGTGCCAGCAGCTTATCATCTCTGGCTAGCCGGAACACCGGGGAGCTGTTTTTT

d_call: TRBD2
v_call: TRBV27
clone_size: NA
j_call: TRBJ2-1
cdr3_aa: CASSILAGGPGNEQFF
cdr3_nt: TGTGCCAGCAGTATATTAGCGGGAGGGCCCGGGAATGAGCAGTTCTTC

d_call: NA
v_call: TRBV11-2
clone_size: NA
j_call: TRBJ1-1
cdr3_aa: CASSHGDTEAFF
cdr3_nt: TGTGCCAGCAGCCATGGGGACACTGAAGCTTTCTTT

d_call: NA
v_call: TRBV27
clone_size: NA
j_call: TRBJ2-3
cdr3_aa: CASNPNPRADTQYF
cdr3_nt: TGTGCCAGCAATCCTAACCCAAGGGCAGATACGCAGTATTTT

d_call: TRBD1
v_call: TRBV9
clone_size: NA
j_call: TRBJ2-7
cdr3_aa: CASSQGTGGYEQYF
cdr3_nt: TGTGCCAGCAGTCAGGGTACAGGGGGCTACGAGCAGTACTTC

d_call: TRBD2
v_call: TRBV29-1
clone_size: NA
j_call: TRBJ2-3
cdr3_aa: CSVRYGTSVADTQYF
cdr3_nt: TGCAGCGTTAGATATGGGACTAGCGTAGCAGATACGCAGTATTTT

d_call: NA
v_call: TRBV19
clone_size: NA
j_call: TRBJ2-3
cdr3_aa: CASSSRGADTQYF
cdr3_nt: TGTGCCAGTAGTTCCCGCGGCGCTGACACGCAGTATTTT

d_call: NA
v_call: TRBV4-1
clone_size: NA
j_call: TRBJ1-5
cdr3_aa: CASSQELSSNQPQHF
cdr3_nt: TGCGCCAGCAGCCAAGAACTAAGCTCCAATCAGCCCCAGCATTTT

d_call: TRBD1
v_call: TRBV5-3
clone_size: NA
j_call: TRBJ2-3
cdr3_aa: CAPEPDREKSLSTDTQYF
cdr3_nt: TGTGCCCCTGAGCCCGACAGGGAAAAATCCCTTAGCACAGATACGCAGTATTTT

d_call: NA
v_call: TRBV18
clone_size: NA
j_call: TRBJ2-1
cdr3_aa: CASSRTNSYNEQFF
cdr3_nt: TGTGCCAGCTCAAGGACTAACAGCTACAATGAGCAGTTCTTC

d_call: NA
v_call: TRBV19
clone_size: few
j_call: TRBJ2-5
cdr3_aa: CASSTRSGTTQYF
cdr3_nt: TGTGCCAGTAGTACCCGTTCCGGGACGACCCAGTACTTC

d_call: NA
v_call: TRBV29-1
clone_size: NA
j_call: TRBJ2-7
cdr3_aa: CSVETGDSYEQYF
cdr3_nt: TGCAGCGTTGAAACAGGTGACTCCTACGAGCAGTACTTC

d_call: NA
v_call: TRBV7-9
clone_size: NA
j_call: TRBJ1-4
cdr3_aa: CASSLVGGGEKLFF
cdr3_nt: TGTGCCAGCAGCTTAGTAGGAGGAGGAGAAAAACTGTTTTTT

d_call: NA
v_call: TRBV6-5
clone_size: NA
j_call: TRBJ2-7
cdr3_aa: CASSLGGPSYEQYF
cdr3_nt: TGTGCCAGCAGTTTGGGCGGGCCGTCCTACGAGCAGTACTTC

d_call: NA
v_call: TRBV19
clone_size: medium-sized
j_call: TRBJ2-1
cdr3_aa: CATKAVGRPNEQFF
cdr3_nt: TGTGCCACTAAGGCAGTGGGCAGGCCCAATGAGCAGTTCTTC

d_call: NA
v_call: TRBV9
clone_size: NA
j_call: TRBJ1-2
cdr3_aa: CASSVGGDYGYTF
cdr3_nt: TGTGCCAGCAGCGTGGGGGGAGACTATGGCTACACCTTC

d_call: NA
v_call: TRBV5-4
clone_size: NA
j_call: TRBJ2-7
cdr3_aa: CASSLGYEQYF
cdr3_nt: TGTGCCAGCAGCTTGGGTTACGAGCAGTACTTC

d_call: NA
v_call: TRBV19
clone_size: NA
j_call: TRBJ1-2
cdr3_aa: CASGYPGYGYTF
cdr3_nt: TGTGCCAGCGGGTACCCCGGCTATGGCTACACCTTC

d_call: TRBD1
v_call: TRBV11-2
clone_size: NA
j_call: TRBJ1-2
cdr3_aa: CASSLGTGNGYTF
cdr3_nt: TGTGCCAGCAGCTTAGGGACAGGGAATGGCTACACCTTC

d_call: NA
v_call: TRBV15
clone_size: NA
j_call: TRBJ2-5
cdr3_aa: CATSSLDPGQDQETQYF
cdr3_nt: TGTGCCACCAGCAGCCTCGATCCGGGACAAGACCAAGAGACCCAGTACTTC

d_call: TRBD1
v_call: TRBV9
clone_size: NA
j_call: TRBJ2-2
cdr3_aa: CASSVPGTGTGRTGELFF
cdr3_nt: TGTGCCAGCAGCGTTCCGGGGACAGGGACAGGCAGGACCGGGGAGCTGTTTTTT

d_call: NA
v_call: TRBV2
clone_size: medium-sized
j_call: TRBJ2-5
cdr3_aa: CASTHGYRPGSETQYF
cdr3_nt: TGTGCCAGCACCCACGGTTATAGGCCCGGCTCGGAGACCCAGTACTTC

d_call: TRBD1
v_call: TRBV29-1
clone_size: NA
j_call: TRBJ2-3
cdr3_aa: CSVEPLAGGQGTQYF
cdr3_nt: TGCAGCGTTGAGCCCCTCGCTGGTGGACAGGGAACGCAGTATTTT

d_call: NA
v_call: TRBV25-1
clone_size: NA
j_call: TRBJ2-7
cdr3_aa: CASRGDWGAYEQYF
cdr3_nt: TGTGCCAGCAGAGGGGACTGGGGGGCGTACGAGCAGTACTTC

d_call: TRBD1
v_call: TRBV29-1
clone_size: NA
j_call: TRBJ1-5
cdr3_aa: CSARQGNQPQHF
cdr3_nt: TGCAGCGCCCGACAGGGAAATCAGCCCCAGCATTTT

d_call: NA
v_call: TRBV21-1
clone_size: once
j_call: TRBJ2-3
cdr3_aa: CASSKRVRRLAGGHTDTQYF
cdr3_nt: TGTGCCAGCAGCAAGCGAGTTCGACGACTAGCGGGAGGGCACACAGATACGCAGTATTTT

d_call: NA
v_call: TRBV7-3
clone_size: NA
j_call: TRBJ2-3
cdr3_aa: CASSLLGPTDTQYF
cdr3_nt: TGTGCCAGCAGCCTTTTGGGCCCGACAGATACGCAGTATTTT

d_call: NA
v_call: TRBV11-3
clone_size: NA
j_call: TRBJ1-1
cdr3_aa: CASSFSAPEGAFF
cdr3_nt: TGTGCCAGCAGCTTTTCGGCCCCTGAGGGAGCTTTCTTT

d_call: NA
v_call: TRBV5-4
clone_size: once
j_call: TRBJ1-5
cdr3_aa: CASSMGRMAYQPQHF
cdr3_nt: TGTGCCAGCAGCATGGGACGGATGGCGTATCAGCCCCAGCATTTT

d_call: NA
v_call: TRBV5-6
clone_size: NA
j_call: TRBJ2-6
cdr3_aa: CASSPPSGASGANVLTF
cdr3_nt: TGTGCCAGCAGCCCGCCGTCCGGTGCCTCTGGGGCCAACGTCCTGACTTTC

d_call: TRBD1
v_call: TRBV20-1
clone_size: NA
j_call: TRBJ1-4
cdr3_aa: CSASGTEGF
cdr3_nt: TGCAGTGCTTCCGGGACAGAGGGTTTT

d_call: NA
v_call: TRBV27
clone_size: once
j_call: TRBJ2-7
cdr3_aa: CASSLSRGVEQYF
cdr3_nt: TGTGCCAGCAGTTTATCGCGTGGGGTCGAGCAGTACTTC

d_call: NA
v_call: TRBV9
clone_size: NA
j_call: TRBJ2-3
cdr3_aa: CASTGGVDGTSTDTQYF
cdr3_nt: TGTGCCAGCACCGGAGGGGTCGACGGGACTAGCACAGATACGCAGTATTTT

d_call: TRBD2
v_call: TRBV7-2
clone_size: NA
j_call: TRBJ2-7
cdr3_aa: CASSETSGSGSEQYF
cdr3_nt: TGTGCCAGCAGCGAGACTAGCGGGAGCGGGTCCGAGCAGTACTTC

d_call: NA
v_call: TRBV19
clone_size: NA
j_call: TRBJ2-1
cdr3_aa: CASSIASYNEQFF
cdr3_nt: TGTGCCAGTAGTATCGCCTCCTACAATGAGCAGTTCTTC

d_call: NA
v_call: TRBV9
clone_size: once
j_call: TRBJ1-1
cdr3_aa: CASSVTDLGGTEAFF
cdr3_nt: TGTGCCAGCAGCGTCACGGACTTGGGCGGCACTGAAGCTTTCTTT

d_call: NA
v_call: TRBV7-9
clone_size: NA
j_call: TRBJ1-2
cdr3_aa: CASSLPTEAYGYTF
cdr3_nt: TGTGCCAGCAGCCTGCCGACGGAAGCCTATGGCTACACCTTC

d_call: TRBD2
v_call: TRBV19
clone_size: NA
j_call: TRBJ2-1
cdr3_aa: CASSLAGPGYNEQFF
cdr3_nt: TGTGCCAGTAGTTTAGCGGGTCCCGGGTACAATGAGCAGTTCTTC

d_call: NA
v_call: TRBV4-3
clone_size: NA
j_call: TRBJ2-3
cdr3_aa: CASSQGGGLGADTQYF
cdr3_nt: TGCGCCAGCAGCCAAGGTGGTGGGCTTGGGGCAGATACGCAGTATTTT

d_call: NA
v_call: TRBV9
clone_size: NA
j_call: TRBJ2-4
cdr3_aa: CASSSKGGVGNIQYF
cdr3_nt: TGTGCCAGCAGCTCAAAGGGGGGAGTTGGGAACATTCAGTACTTC

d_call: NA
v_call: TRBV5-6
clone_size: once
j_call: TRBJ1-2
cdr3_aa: CASSLGGAGDYGYTF
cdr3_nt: TGTGCCAGCAGCCTCGGGGGGGCCGGTGACTATGGCTACACCTTC

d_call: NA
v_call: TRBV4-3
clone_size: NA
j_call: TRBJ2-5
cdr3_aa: CASSQESPLGRETQYF
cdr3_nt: TGCGCCAGCAGCCAAGAGAGCCCCCTGGGTCGAGAGACCCAGTACTTC

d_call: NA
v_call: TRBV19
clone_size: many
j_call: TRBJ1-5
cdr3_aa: CASSRERGALFLPQHF
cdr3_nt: TGTGCCAGTAGTAGGGAGCGGGGGGCCCTATTTTTGCCCCAGCATTTT

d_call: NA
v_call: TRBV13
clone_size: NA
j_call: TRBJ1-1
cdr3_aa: CASSPWLDLTEAFF
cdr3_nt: TGTGCCAGCAGCCCGTGGTTGGATCTAACTGAAGCTTTCTTT

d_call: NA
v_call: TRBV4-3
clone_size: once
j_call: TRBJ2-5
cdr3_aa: CASSPYWQGRGEETQYF
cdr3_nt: TGCGCCAGCAGCCCCTACTGGCAAGGGAGAGGGGAAGAGACCCAGTACTTC

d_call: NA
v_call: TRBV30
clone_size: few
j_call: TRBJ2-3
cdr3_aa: CAWNNLGGSTDTQYF
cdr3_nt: TGTGCCTGGAATAACCTAGGCGGTAGCACAGATACGCAGTATTTT

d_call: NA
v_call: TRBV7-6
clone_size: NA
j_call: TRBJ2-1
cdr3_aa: CASSLENDNNEQFF
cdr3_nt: TGTGCCAGCAGCTTAGAGAATGATAACAATGAGCAGTTCTTC

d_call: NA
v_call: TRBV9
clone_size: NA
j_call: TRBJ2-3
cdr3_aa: CASSEDGGGGTQYF
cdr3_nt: TGTGCCAGCAGCGAAGACGGCGGAGGGGGGACGCAGTATTTT

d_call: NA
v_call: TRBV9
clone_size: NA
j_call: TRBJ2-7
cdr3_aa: CASSTGTLYEQYF
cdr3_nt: TGTGCCAGCAGCACCGGGACCCTCTACGAGCAGTACTTC